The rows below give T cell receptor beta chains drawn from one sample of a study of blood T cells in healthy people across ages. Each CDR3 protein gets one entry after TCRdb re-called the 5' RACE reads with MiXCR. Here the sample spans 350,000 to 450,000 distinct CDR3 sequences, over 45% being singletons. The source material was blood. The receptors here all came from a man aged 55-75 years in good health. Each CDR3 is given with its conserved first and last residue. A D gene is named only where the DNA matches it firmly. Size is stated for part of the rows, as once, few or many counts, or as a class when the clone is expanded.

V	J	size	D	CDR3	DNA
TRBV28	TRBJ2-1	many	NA	CASSPGAVLGPRFF	TGTGCCAGCAGCCCCGGGGCGGTACTAGGCCCCCGGTTCTTC
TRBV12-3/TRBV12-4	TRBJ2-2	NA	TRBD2	CASSFGREQNTGELFF	TGTGCCAGCAGTTTTGGGCGGGAGCAGAACACCGGGGAGCTGTTTTTT
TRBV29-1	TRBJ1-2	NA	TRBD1	CSAKGDRDGSYTF	TGCAGCGCTAAGGGGGACAGGGACGGAAGCTACACCTTC
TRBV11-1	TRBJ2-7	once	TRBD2	CASSSRTSGNEQYF	TGTGCCAGCAGCTCGCGGACTAGCGGAAATGAGCAGTACTTC
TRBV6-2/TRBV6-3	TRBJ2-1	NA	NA	CASRDGAKQFF	TGTGCCAGCCGGGACGGGGCTAAGCAGTTCTTC
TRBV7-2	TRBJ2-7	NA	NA	CASSFDSAYEQYF	TGTGCCAGCAGCTTTGACAGCGCCTACGAGCAGTACTTC
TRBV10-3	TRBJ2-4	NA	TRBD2	CAISEGERREQYF	TGTGCCATCAGTGAGGGGGAGAGGCGGGAGCAGTACTTC
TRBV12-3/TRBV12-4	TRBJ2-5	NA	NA	CASSLDRSKYQETQYF	TGTGCCAGCAGCCTAGACAGGTCAAAGTACCAAGAGACCCAGTACTTC
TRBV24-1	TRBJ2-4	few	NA	CATTRAGPEMAKNIQYF	TGTGCCACCACACGGGCGGGGCCGGAGATGGCCAAAAACATTCAGTACTTC
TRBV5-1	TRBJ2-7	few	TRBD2	CASSGLAAYEQYF	TGCGCCAGCTCGGGACTAGCCGCCTACGAGCAGTACTTC
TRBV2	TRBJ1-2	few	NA	CASSEAPENYGYTF	TGTGCCAGCAGTGAAGCTCCGGAGAACTATGGCTACACCTTC
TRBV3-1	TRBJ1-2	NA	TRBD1	CASSQADRGGDYGYTF	TGTGCCAGCAGCCAGGCCGACAGGGGCGGTGACTATGGCTACACCTTC
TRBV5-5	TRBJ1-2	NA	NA	CASSFSLITNYGYTF	TGTGCCAGCAGCTTCTCCCTCATCACTAACTATGGCTACACCTTC
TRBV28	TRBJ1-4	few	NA	CASSPHSTPNEKLFF	TGTGCCAGCAGTCCCCATTCGACACCTAATGAAAAACTGTTTTTT
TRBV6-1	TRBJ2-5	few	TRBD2	CASSLGLAQETQYF	TGTGCCAGCAGTTTGGGACTAGCTCAAGAGACCCAGTACTTC
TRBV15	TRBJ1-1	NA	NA	CATSRGADSGNTEAFF	TGTGCCACCAGCAGAGGAGCCGACAGTGGGAACACTGAAGCTTTCTTT
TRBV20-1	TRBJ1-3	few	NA	CSARPIRNTIYF	TGCAGTGCTCGACCAATCAGAAACACCATATATTTT
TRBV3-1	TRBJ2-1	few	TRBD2	CASSQHLAGRASRQFF	TGTGCCAGCAGCCAACACTTAGCGGGAAGGGCGAGTAGGCAGTTCTTC
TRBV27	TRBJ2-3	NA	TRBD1	CASSLKGAFSDTQYF	TGTGCCAGCAGTTTAAAGGGGGCCTTCTCGGATACGCAGTATTTT
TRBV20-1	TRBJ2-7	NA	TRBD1	CSAGQGTLYEQYF	TGCAGTGCCGGACAGGGGACCCTCTACGAGCAGTACTTC
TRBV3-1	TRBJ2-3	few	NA	CASSQAGLAGGTQYF	TGTGCCAGCAGCCAAGCGGGCCTTGCTGGTGGTACGCAGTATTTT
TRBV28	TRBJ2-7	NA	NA	CANSLTGYEQYF	TGTGCCAACAGTTTAACTGGGTACGAGCAGTACTTC
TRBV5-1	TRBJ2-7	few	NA	CASSLALGETYEQYF	TGCGCCAGCAGCTTGGCCCTCGGAGAGACCTACGAGCAGTACTTC